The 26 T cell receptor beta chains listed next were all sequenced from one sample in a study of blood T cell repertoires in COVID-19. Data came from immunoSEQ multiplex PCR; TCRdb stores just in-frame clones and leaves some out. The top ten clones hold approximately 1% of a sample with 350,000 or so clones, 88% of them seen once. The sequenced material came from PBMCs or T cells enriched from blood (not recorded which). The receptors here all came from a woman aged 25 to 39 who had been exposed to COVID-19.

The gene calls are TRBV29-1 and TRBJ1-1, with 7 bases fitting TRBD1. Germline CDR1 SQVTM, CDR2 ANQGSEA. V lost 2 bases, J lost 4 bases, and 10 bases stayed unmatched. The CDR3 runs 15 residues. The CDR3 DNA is TGCAGCGTTGAACTTCCGGGACAGTCGTTCACTGAAGCTTTCTTT. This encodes CSVELPGQSFTEAFF.

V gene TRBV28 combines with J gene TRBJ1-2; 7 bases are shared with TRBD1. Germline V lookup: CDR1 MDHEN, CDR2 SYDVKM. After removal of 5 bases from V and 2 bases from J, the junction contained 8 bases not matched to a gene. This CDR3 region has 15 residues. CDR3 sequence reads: CASSRIQQGNYGYTF. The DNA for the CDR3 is TGTGCCAGCAGTCGAATCCAACAGGGGAACTATGGCTACACCTTC.

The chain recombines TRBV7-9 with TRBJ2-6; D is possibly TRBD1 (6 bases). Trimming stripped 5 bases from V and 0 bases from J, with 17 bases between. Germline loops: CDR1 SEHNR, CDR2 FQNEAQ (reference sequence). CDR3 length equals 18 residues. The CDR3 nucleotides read TGTGCCAGCAGCCCCCCGGACAGCGGACACTCTGGGGCCAACGTCCTGACTTTC. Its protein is CASSPPDSGHSGANVLTF.

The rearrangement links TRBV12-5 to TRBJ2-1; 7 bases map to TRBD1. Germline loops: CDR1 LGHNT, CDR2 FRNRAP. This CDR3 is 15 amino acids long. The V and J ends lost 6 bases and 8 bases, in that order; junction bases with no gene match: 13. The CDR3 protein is CASGTPGTVGDEQFF. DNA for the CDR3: TGTGCTAGTGGGACACCCGGGACAGTTGGCGATGAGCAGTTCTTC. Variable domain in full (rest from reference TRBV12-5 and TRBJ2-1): DARVTQTPRHKVTEMGQEVTMRCQPILGHNTVFWYRQTMMQGLELLAYFRNRAPLDDSGMPKDRFSAEMPDATLATLKIQPSEPRDSAVYFCASGTPGTVGDEQFFGPGTRLTVL.

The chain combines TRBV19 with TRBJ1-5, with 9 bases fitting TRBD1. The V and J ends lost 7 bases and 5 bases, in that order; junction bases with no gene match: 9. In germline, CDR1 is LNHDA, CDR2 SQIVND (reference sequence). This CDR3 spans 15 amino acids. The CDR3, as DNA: TGTGCCAGTACCCAGGACAGGGGTGAATATCAGCCCCAGCATTTT. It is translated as CASTQDRGEYQPQHF.

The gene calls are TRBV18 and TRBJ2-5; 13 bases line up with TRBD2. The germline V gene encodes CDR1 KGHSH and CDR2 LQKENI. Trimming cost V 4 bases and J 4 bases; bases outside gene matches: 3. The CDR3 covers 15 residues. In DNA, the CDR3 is TGTGCCAGCTCACGAAGACTAGCGGGGGGAGAGACCCAGTACTTC. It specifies CASSRRLAGGETQYF.

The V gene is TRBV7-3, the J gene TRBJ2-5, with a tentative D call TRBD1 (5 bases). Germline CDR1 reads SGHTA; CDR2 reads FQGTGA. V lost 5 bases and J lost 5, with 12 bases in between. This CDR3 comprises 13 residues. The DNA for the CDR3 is TGTGCCAGCAGCCTACAGGACCGGGAGACCCAGTACTTC. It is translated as CASSLQDRETQYF.

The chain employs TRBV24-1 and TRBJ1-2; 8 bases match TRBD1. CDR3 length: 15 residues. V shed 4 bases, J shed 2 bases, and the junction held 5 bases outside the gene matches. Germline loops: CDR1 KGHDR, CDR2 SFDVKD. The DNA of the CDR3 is TGTGCCACCAGTGAGCTTACAGGGGGAAACTATGGCTACACCTTC. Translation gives CATSELTGGNYGYTF.

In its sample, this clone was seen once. The CDR3 here is CASSLWVEGYTF. CDR3 in DNA: TGTGCCAGCAGCTTATGGGTGGAGGGCTACACCTTC. The chain combines TRBV7-6 with TRBJ1-2; no definite D call. The CDR3 spans 12 residues. V lost 2 bases and J lost 8, with 9 bases in between. Per germline, CDR1 SGHVS and CDR2 FNYEAQ.

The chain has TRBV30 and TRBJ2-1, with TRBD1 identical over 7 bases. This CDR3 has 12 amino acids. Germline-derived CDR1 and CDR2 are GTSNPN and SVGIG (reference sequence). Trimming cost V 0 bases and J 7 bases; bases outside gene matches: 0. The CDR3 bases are TGTGCCTGGAGTGTACAGGGGAATGAGCAGTTCTTC. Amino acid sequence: CAWSVQGNEQFF.

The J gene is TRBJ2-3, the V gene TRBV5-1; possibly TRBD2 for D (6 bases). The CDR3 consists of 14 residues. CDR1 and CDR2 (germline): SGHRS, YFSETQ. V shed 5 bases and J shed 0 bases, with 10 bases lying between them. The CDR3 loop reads CASSAGPSTDTQYF. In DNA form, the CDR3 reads TGCGCCAGCAGTGCGGGACCTAGCACAGATACGCAGTATTTT.

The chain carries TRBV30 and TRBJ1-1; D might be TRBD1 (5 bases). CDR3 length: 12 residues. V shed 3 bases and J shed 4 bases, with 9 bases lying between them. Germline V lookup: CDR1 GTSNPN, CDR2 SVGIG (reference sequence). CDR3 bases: TGTGCCTGGAGCTCAGGGCCCACTGAAGCTTTCTTT. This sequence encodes CAWSSGPTEAFF.

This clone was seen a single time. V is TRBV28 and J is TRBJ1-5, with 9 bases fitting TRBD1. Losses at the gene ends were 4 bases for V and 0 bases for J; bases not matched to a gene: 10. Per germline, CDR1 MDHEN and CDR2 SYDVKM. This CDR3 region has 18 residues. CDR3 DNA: TGTGCCAGCAGTTCCGACAGGGGGAAAGGGTATAGCAATCAGCCCCAGCATTTT. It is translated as CASSSDRGKGYSNQPQHF. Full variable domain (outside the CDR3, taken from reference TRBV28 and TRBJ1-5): DVKVTQSSRYLVKRTGEKVFLECVQDMDHENMFWYRQDPGLGLRLIYFSYDVKMKEKGDIPEGYSVSREKKERFSLILESASTNQTSMYLCASSSDRGKGYSNQPQHFGDGTRLSIL.

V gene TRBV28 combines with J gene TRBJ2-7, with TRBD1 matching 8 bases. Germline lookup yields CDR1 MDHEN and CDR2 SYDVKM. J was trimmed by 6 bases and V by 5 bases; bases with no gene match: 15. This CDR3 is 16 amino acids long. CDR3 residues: CASSPPPGQGRLEQYF. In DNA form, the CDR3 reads TGTGCCAGCAGTCCGCCGCCAGGACAGGGACGACTCGAGCAGTACTTC.

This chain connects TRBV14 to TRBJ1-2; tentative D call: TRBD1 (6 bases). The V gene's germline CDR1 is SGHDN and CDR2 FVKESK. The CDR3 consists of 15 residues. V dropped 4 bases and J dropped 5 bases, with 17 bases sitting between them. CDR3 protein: CASSRGHPQGYGYTF. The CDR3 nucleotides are TGTGCCAGCAGCCGGGGACACCCCCAGGGGTATGGCTACACCTTC. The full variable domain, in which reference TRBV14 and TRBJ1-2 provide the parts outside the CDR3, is EAGVTQFPSHSVIEKGQTVTLRCDPISGHDNLYWYRRVMGKEIKFLLHFVKESKQDESGMPNNRFLAERTGGTYSTLKVQPAELEDSGVYFCASSRGHPQGYGYTFGSGTRLTVV.

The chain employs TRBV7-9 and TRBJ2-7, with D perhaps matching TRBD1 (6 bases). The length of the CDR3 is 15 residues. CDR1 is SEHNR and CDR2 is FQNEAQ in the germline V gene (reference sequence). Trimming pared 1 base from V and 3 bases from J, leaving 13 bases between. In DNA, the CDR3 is TGTGCCAGCAGCTTAGAAGGGACACCTCACTACGAGCAGTACTTC. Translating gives CASSLEGTPHYEQYF.

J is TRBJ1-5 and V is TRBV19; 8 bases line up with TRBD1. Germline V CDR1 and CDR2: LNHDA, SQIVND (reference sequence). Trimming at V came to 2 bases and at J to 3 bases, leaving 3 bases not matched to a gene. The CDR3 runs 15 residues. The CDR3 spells CASSIRGQVNQPQHF. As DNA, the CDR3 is TGTGCCAGTAGTATAAGGGGACAGGTCAATCAGCCCCAGCATTTT.

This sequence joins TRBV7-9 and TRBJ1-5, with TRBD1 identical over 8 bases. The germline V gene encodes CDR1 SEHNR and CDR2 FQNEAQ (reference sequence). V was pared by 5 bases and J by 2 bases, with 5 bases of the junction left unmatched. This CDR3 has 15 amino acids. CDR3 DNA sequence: TGTGCCAGCAGCCACGACAGGGGAGGCAATCAGCCCCAGCATTTT. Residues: CASSHDRGGNQPQHF.

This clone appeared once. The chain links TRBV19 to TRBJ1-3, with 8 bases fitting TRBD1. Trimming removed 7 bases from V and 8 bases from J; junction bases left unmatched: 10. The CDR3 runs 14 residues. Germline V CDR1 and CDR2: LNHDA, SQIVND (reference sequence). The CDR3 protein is CASTGRGLWDTIYF. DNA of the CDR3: TGTGCCAGTACAGGCAGGGGGCTTTGGGACACCATATATTTT.

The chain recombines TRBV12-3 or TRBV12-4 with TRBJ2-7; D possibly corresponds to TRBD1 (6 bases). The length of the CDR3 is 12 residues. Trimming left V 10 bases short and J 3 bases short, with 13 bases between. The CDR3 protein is CATSTGFYEQYF. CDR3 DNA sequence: TGTGCCACTTCTACAGGGTTCTACGAGCAGTACTTC.

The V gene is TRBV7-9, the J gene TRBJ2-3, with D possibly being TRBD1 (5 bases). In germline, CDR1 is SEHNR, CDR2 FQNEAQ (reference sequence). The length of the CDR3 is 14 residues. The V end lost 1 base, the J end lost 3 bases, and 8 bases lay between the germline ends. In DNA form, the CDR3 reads TGTGCCAGCAGCTTAGGGGCAGGGACAGATACGCAGTATTTT. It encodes CASSLGAGTDTQYF. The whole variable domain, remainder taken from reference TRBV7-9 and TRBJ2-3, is DTGVSQNPRHKITKRGQNVTFRCDPISEHNRLYWYRQTLGQGPEFLTYFQNEAQLEKSRLLSDRFSAERPKGSFSTLEIQRTEQGDSAMYLCASSLGAGTDTQYFGPGTRLTVL.

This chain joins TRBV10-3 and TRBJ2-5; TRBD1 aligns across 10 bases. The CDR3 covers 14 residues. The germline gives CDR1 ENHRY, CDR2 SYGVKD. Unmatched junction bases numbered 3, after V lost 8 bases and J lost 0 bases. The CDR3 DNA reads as TGTGCCATCCGCGGGACAGGGGACCAAGAGACCCAGTACTTC. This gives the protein CAIRGTGDQETQYF.

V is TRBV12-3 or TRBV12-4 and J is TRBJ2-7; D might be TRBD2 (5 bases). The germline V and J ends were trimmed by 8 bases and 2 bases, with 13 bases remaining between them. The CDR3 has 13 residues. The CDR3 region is CASSNRGPYEQYF. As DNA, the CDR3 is TGTGCCAGCTCCAACCGGGGTCCCTACGAGCAGTACTTC.

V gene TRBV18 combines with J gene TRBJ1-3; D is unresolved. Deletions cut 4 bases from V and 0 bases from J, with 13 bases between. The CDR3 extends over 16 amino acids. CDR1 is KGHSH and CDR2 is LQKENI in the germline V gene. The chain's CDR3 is CASSQSVWSSGNTIYF. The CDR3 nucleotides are TGTGCCAGCTCACAGAGCGTCTGGAGCTCTGGAAACACCATATATTTT.

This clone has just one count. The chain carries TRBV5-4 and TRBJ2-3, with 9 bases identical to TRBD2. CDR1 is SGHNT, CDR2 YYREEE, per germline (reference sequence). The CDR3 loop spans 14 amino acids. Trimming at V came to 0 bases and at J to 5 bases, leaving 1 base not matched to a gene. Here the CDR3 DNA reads TGTGCCAGCAGCTTGGAACTAGCGGGAGATACGCAGTATTTT. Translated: CASSLELAGDTQYF.

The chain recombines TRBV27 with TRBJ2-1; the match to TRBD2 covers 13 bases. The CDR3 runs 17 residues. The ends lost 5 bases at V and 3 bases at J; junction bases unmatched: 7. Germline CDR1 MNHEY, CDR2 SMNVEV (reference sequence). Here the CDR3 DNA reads TGTGCCAGCAGTCCCGGGACTAGCGGGACCCTCTACAATGAGCAGTTCTTC. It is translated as CASSPGTSGTLYNEQFF.